A selection of T cell receptor beta chains follows, all from one sample in a study of T cell responses to AZD1222 COVID-19 vaccine. The protocol was immunoSEQ multiplex PCR, while the TCRdb copy is restricted to in-frame clones and leaves out a portion. The sample comprises about 79,000 clones, 83% of which are singletons, and about 1.3% rests with the top ten. Sequenced here: peripheral blood, sampled 28 days after the second AZD1222 dose. These TCRs come from an adult who received the AZD1222 COVID-19 vaccine. The CDR3 runs from the conserved cysteine through the conserved F or W. A D gene is named only where the DNA matches it firmly. Clone size appears in some rows only: once, few, many, or a class for an expanded clone.

TRBV6-2/TRBV6-3	NA	TRBJ2-7	NA	CASSTTVRSSWVYEQYF	TGTGCCAGCAGTACTACGGTTAGATCCTCATGGGTCTACGAGCAGTACTTC
TRBV2	NA	TRBJ1-2	few	CASRKGDGLYGYTF	TGTGCCAGCAGAAAAGGGGATGGGTTGTATGGCTACACCTTC
TRBV28	TRBD1	TRBJ1-2	NA	CASSLGQEYGYTF	TGTGCCAGCAGTCTAGGACAGGAGTATGGCTACACCTTC
TRBV7-6	NA	TRBJ1-5	NA	CASSPRPDQPQHF	TGTGCCAGCAGCCCGAGACCTGATCAGCCCCAGCATTTT
TRBV5-1	NA	TRBJ1-1	NA	CASSLGRRMRGATEAFF	TGCGCCAGCAGCTTGGGCCGCCGGATGCGGGGGGCCACTGAAGCTTTCTTT
TRBV4-3	NA	TRBJ1-1	NA	CASSPAWQGRNTEAFF	TGCGCCAGCAGCCCAGCTTGGCAGGGAAGGAACACTGAAGCTTTCTTT
TRBV30	NA	TRBJ1-3	NA	CAWSPTGRTIYF	TGTGCCTGGAGTCCGACCGGGCGCACCATATATTTT
TRBV5-1	TRBD1	TRBJ2-1	NA	CASSSPGTGAYNEQFF	TGCGCCAGCAGCTCTCCCGGGACAGGGGCCTACAATGAGCAGTTCTTC
TRBV28	NA	TRBJ1-2	NA	CASSLGTPGLLYTF	TGTGCCAGCAGTTTAGGGACGCCAGGGCTACTCTACACCTTC
TRBV7-3	NA	TRBJ2-3	NA	CASSPQGGGSTDTQYF	TGTGCCAGCAGCCCCCAAGGGGGGGGGAGCACAGATACGCAGTATTTT
TRBV7-2	NA	TRBJ2-2	NA	CASSLAQSTGELFF	TGTGCCAGCAGCTTAGCGCAAAGCACCGGGGAGCTGTTTTTT
TRBV4-1	TRBD1	TRBJ1-1	few	CASSQVAGTGNTEAFF	TGCGCCAGCAGCCAAGTCGCCGGGACAGGGAACACTGAAGCTTTCTTT
TRBV2	NA	TRBJ1-2	NA	CASSEQSSGARVYGYTF	TGTGCCAGCAGTGAACAGAGCAGTGGGGCCAGGGTCTATGGCTACACCTTC
TRBV5-5	NA	TRBJ1-3	NA	CASSLGSVGKNTIYF	TGTGCCAGCAGCTTGGGGTCAGTGGGAAAAAACACCATATATTTT
TRBV7-2	NA	TRBJ2-7	few	CASSLAWGPNEQYF	TGTGCCAGCAGCTTAGCGTGGGGTCCTAACGAGCAGTACTTC
TRBV19	NA	TRBJ1-5	NA	CASSIGVSNQPQHF	TGTGCCAGTAGTATAGGGGTCAGCAATCAGCCCCAGCATTTT
TRBV19	NA	TRBJ1-5	NA	CASSIQDSNQPQHF	TGTGCCAGTAGTATCCAGGATAGCAATCAGCCCCAGCATTTT
TRBV7-2	TRBD1	TRBJ2-3	NA	CASSLGDRGPDTQYF	TGTGCCAGCAGCTTAGGGGACAGGGGGCCAGATACGCAGTATTTT
TRBV6-6	NA	TRBJ1-1	few	CASSYSKELNTEAFF	TGTGCCAGCAGTTACTCGAAGGAGCTGAACACTGAAGCTTTCTTT
TRBV10-3	NA	TRBJ2-5	NA	CAISDRRTQETQYF	TGTGCCATCAGTGACAGGCGTACCCAAGAGACCCAGTACTTC
TRBV7-2	TRBD2	TRBJ2-7	NA	CASSSAFSGVGGYEQYF	TGTGCCAGCAGTTCAGCCTTTAGCGGGGTGGGGGGCTACGAGCAGTACTTC
TRBV11-1	TRBD2	TRBJ2-5	few	CASSHRTSTGETQYF	TGTGCCAGCAGCCACCGGACTAGCACTGGAGAGACCCAGTACTTC
TRBV5-1	NA	TRBJ2-5	NA	CASSLEWGQETQYF	TGCGCCAGCAGCTTGGAGTGGGGGCAAGAGACCCAGTACTTC
TRBV4-2	NA	TRBJ2-6	NA	CASSRDRLSGANVLTF	TGTGCCAGCAGCCGAGACAGGCTCTCTGGGGCCAACGTCCTGACTTTC
TRBV20-1	NA	TRBJ1-4	NA	CSASIRDGEKLFF	TGCAGTGCTAGTATAAGGGACGGCGAAAAACTGTTTTTT
TRBV29-1	NA	TRBJ2-3	NA	CSVDVGQSTDTQYF	TGCAGCGTTGATGTTGGACAGAGCACAGATACGCAGTATTTT
TRBV6-5	TRBD1	TRBJ1-1	once	CASSDRGPPVTEAFF	TGTGCCAGCAGCGACAGGGGGCCCCCGGTCACTGAAGCTTTCTTT
TRBV7-3	NA	TRBJ2-1	NA	CASSPVAVGAGEQFF	TGTGCCAGCAGCCCCGTAGCCGTGGGGGCGGGCGAGCAGTTCTTC
TRBV2	TRBD2	TRBJ2-7	NA	CASRRELAGGNEQYF	TGTGCCAGCAGGAGGGAGCTAGCGGGAGGGAACGAGCAGTACTTC
TRBV28	TRBD1	TRBJ1-1	NA	CASSPRQGGNTEAFF	TGTGCCAGCAGTCCACGACAGGGGGGGAACACTGAAGCTTTCTTT